This T cell receptor (beta chain) was found in a study of cytomegalovirus exposure and HLA in healthy donors. A note on this clone: The antigen is unknown.

A multiplex PCR was run with 60 Vbeta primers and 13 Jbeta primers. Only in-frame clones appear in the TCRdb table, and some are missing; sequencing was by immunoSEQ multiplex PCR. The data contain some 130,000 clones, over 50% of them singletons. Germline V lookup: CDR1 LNHNV, CDR2 YYDKDF (reference sequence). This CDR3 region has 15 residues. Study-wide results and caveats: An Asian-associated ancestry cluster reportedly showed fewer N-insertions than the approximately 600-donor mean in a later analysis. Several of the most significant clusters were apparently associated with common viral pathogens in a later analysis. Data from an earlier analysis indicated that most TCR beta V segments were productive either about 90% or about 30% of the time.

Sequenced: PBMCs. The V gene is TRBV15, the J gene TRBJ2-5; D perhaps matches TRBD1 (5 bases). The J call may be in error: the DNA end matches TRBJ2-7 better. The receptor's source is a human donor in good health. The CDR3 coding sequence is TGTGCCACCAGCAGAGAGCTCAGGGTCTCCTACGAGCAGTACTTC. It translates to CATSRELRVSYEQYF.